This T cell receptor beta chain was captured in a study of blood T cell repertoires in COVID-19. Repertoires were generated with immunoSEQ multiplex PCR, while TCRdb's copy carries only in-frame clones and drops some. The data show around 50,000 clones, 89% seen once. Germline assignment: CDR1 SGHTA and CDR2 FQGTGA. The CDR3 is 16 amino acids. With 1 base clipped from V and 0 bases from J, the junction kept 2 bases outside the gene matches. The sample was peripheral blood. The receptor comes from a human donor in a cohort sampled during active COVID-19. The rearrangement links TRBV7-3 to TRBJ2-2, with 7 bases fitting TRBD2. The CDR3 spells CASSLMGLSNTGELFF. For the CDR3, the DNA is TGTGCCAGCAGCTTAATGGGACTATCGAACACCGGGGAGCTGTTTTTT. Together with reference TRBV7-3 and TRBJ2-2, the CDR3 gives the full variable domain: GAGVSQTPSNKVTEKGKYVELRCDPISGHTALYWYRQSLGQGPEFLIYFQGTGAADDSGLPNDRFFAVRPEGSVSTLKIQRTERGDSAVYLCASSLMGLSNTGELFFGEGSRLTVL.